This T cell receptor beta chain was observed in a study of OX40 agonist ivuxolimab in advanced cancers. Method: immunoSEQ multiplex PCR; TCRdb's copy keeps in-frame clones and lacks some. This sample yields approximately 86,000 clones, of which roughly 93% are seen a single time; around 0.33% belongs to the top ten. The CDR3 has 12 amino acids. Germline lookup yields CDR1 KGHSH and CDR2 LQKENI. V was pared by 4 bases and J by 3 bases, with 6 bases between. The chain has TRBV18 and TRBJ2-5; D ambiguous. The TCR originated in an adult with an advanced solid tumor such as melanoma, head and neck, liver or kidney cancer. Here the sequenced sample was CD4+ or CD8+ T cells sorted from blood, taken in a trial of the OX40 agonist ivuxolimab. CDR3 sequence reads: CASSREEETQYF. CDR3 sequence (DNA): TGTGCCAGCTCACGCGAAGAAGAGACCCAGTACTTC.